The 23 T cell receptor beta chains presented below share a single source sample, sequenced in a study of shared clonotypes between healthy human individuals. Data came from immunoSEQ multiplex PCR; TCRdb stores just in-frame clones and leaves some out. The sample carries around 530,000 clones, around three quarters recorded once. The sequenced sample was PBMCs. These receptors were collected from a woman in her 40s in good health. Some clones in this sample may be carry-over from other donors' samples.

CDR3 loop: CASSPPRGRGFVKNIQYF. DNA of the CDR3: TGTGCCAGCAGTCCACCCCGAGGAAGGGGGTTCGTCAAAAACATTCAGTACTTC. The J gene is TRBJ2-4, the V gene TRBV7-7; D is perhaps TRBD1 (6 bases). Looked up from germline, CDR1 is SSHAT and CDR2 is FNYEAQ (reference sequence). This CDR3 is built from 18 residues. V was shortened by 6 bases and J by 3 bases, with 24 bases between the two germline ends.

The chain carries TRBV7-6 and TRBJ1-4; D gene ambiguous. The V end lost 6 bases, the J end lost 4 bases, and 12 bases lay between the germline ends. CDR3 length equals 14 residues. CDR1 and CDR2 from the germline V gene are SGHVS and FNYEAQ. CDR3 bases: TGTGCCAGCAGTAACGACAACTTTAATGAAAAACTGTTTTTT. Protein product: CASSNDNFNEKLFF.

V and J are TRBV5-6 and TRBJ2-3; TRBD1 aligns across 8 bases. Germline CDR1 and CDR2: SGHDT and YYEEEE. CDR3 size: 15 residues. V lost 4 bases and J lost 0; bases outside the gene matches: 4. CDR3 loop: CASSVQGGSTDTQYF. The CDR3 DNA reads as TGTGCCAGCAGCGTACAGGGGGGAAGCACAGATACGCAGTATTTT.

The chain couples TRBV10-3 to TRBJ1-5, with D unresolved. Trimming took 5 bases from V and 4 from J, leaving 12 bases between them. The V gene's germline CDR1 is ENHRY and CDR2 SYGVKD. This CDR3 has 14 residues. The CDR3 spells CAISPAGANQPQHF. The CDR3 DNA follows: TGTGCCATCAGTCCGGCGGGAGCGAATCAGCCCCAGCATTTT.

V usage is TRBV18 and J usage is TRBJ2-2; TRBD1 aligns across 9 bases. J lost 7 bases, V lost 0 bases, and 6 bases had no gene match. CDR3 length: 16 amino acids. Germline assignment: CDR1 KGHSH and CDR2 LQKENI. The CDR3 DNA sequence: TGTGCCAGCTCACCACCTGGACAGGGGCTCGGCGGGGAGCTGTTTTTT. Its translation is CASSPPGQGLGGELFF.

V and J are TRBV9 and TRBJ2-1, with D unresolved. The V end was cut by 4 bases, the J end by 0 bases, with 11 bases between. Germline CDR1 is SGDLS and CDR2 is YYNGEE. This CDR3 is built from 15 residues. The DNA for the CDR3 is TGTGCCAGCAGCAAGCGAAGCAACTCCTACAATGAGCAGTTCTTC. Encoded protein: CASSKRSNSYNEQFF.

This clone was observed a single time. The gene calls are TRBV7-2 and TRBJ1-4; D is uncertain. V shed 1 base and J shed 8 bases, with 14 bases lying between them. CDR1 and CDR2 from the germline V gene are SGHTA and FQGNSA. This CDR3 spans 15 amino acids. CDR3 loop: CASSLVLGYEEKLFF. In DNA, the CDR3 is TGTGCCAGCAGCTTAGTTTTAGGGTATGAGGAAAAACTGTTTTTT.

The chain uses TRBV5-3 and TRBJ1-3; D perhaps matches TRBD1 (6 bases). TRBV5-3 is reported as an ORF; its role is uncertain. CDR3 length equals 17 residues. Trimming took 2 bases from V and 3 from J, leaving 18 bases between them. This CDR3 is CARSFSGTRVSGNTIYF. The CDR3, as DNA: TGTGCCAGAAGCTTCTCCGGGACACGGGTCAGTGGAAACACCATATATTTT.

As for this clone: Other DNA sequences in the sample encode the same CDR3. The J gene is TRBJ2-7, the V gene TRBV30; unclear D gene. Germline CDR1 GTSNPN, CDR2 SVGIG (reference sequence). This CDR3 has 12 amino acids. Trimming stripped 5 bases from V and 1 base from J, with 9 bases between. The CDR3 sequence is CAWSRISYEQYF. CDR3 coding DNA: TGTGCCTGGTCTCGGATTTCCTACGAGCAGTACTTC. The entire variable domain, with the rest obtained from reference TRBV30 and TRBJ2-7, is as follows: SQTIHQWPATLVQPVGSPLSLECTVEGTSNPNLYWYRQAAGRGLQLLFYSVGIGQISSEVPQNLSASRPQDRQFILSSKKLLLSDSGFYLCAWSRISYEQYFGPGTRLTVT.

The CDR3 loop is CASSLGQVGNQPQHF. CDR3 DNA sequence: TGTGCCAGCAGCCTAGGACAGGTCGGCAATCAGCCCCAGCATTTT. V gene TRBV6-6 combines with J gene TRBJ1-5, with 7 bases aligning to TRBD1. V shed 6 bases and J 2 bases; nucleotides not matched to a gene: 7. Germline values: CDR1 MNHNY, CDR2 SVGAGI (reference sequence). This CDR3 is built from 15 residues.

In DNA, the CDR3 is TGTGCCAGCAGCATCCCAGGGCGGGAGAAAGGGATGGGTGAGCAGTTCTTC. This gives the protein CASSIPGREKGMGEQFF. The V call is TRBV21-1, the J call TRBJ2-1; the table's D call TRBD2 went unverified against the DNA. TRBV21-1 is a pseudogene. This CDR3 region has 17 residues.

This sequence joins TRBV4-3 and TRBJ2-1; 10 positions agree with TRBD2. V lost 0 bases to trimming and J lost 8 bases; unmatched junction nucleotides: 7. The CDR3 consists of 16 residues. Per germline, CDR1 LGHNA and CDR2 YSLEER. The CDR3: CASSQEFLAGVHEQFF. CDR3 in DNA: TGCGCCAGCAGCCAAGAGTTTCTAGCGGGAGTCCATGAGCAGTTCTTC.

The chain recombines TRBV10-2 with TRBJ1-3; unclear D gene. Germline V gene data show CDR1 as WSHSY and CDR2 as SAAADI. The CDR3 contains 12 residues. Trimming pared 6 bases from V and 7 bases from J, leaving 10 bases between. The CDR3 bases are TGCGCCAGCAGCCCTGACCGCAACACCATATATTTT. This codes for CASSPDRNTIYF.

The V and J genes are TRBV2 and TRBJ2-1, with 8 nucleotides matching TRBD2. This CDR3 has 14 residues. The J segment lost 5 bases and the V segment lost 6 bases, leaving 6 bases of the junction unmatched. Per the germline V gene, CDR1 is SNHLY and CDR2 is FYNNEI. The CDR3 region is CASRTGTSNNEQFF. For the CDR3, the DNA is TGTGCCAGCAGGACCGGGACTAGTAACAATGAGCAGTTCTTC.

This clone was found a few times. This chain uses TRBV11-1 with TRBJ1-1; D is undetermined. Germline CDR1 and CDR2: SGHAT and FQDESV (reference sequence). The CDR3 runs to 12 residues. V was shortened by 6 bases and J by 7 bases, with 12 bases between the two germline ends. This CDR3 is CASRPFDGEAFF. In DNA form, the CDR3 reads TGTGCCAGCAGGCCGTTCGACGGTGAAGCTTTCTTT.

As to this clone: Sequence at one end of the junction differs from germline and may be a read error. The V call is TRBV25-1, the J call TRBJ2-7; tentative D call: TRBD2 (6 bases). Per the germline V gene, CDR1 is MGHDK and CDR2 is SYGVNS. The CDR3 length is 17 residues. CDR3 region: CAGSEFRRDLGLYKQYF. The CDR3 coding sequence is TGTGCCGGCAGTGAATTTCGGCGGGACCTCGGGCTTTACAAGCAGTACTTC.

With respect to this clone: The same CDR3 is also encoded by other DNA sequences in this sample. This chain links TRBV19 with TRBJ1-5; TRBD1 agrees at 7 bases. The CDR3 extends over 16 amino acids. Germline trimming cut 4 bases from V and 0 bases from J; bases unmatched to any gene: 6. CDR1 and CDR2 (germline): LNHDA, SQIVND (reference sequence). This chain's CDR3 is CASSTAGGYSNQPQHF. The CDR3 DNA follows: TGTGCCAGTAGTACTGCAGGGGGGTATAGCAATCAGCCCCAGCATTTT. Supplemented by reference TRBV19 and TRBJ1-5, the full variable domain reads DGGITQSPKYLFRKEGQNVTLSCEQNLNHDAMYWYRQDPGQGLRLIYYSQIVNDFQKGDIAEGYSVSREKKESFPLTVTSAQKNPTAFYLCASSTAGGYSNQPQHFGDGTRLSIL.

The chain recombines TRBV14 with TRBJ2-7, with 7 bases identical to TRBD2. The V segment lost 4 bases and the J segment 4 bases; nucleotides outside the gene matches: 4. CDR3 size: 13 residues. The germline V gene has CDR1 SGHDN and CDR2 FVKESK. CDR3 loop: CASSRDYLYEQYF. In nucleotides, the CDR3 is TGTGCCAGCAGCCGGGACTATCTTTACGAGCAGTACTTC.

This clone occurred a few times. The J gene is TRBJ2-7, the V gene TRBV11-2; no clear D gene. CDR1 and CDR2 (germline): SGHAT, FQNNGV. Between the trimmed V and J ends, which lost 3 bases and 0 bases, there was a span of 12 bases. The CDR3 totals 15 residues. This CDR3 is CASSFGLGSSYEQYF. The CDR3 nucleotides are TGTGCCAGCAGCTTCGGGTTGGGAAGCTCCTACGAGCAGTACTTC.

This chain links TRBV5-5 with TRBJ2-1; tentative D call: TRBD2 (6 bases). Germline V gene data show CDR1 as SGHKS and CDR2 as YYEKEE (reference sequence). The CDR3 length is 13 residues. V was trimmed by 4 bases and J by 5 bases, leaving 10 bases between them. The CDR3, as DNA: TGTGCCAGCAGCCGTAGACTAGACAATGAGCAGTTCTTC. Encoded protein: CASSRRLDNEQFF.

Turning to this clone: The identical CDR3 is also encoded by other nucleotide sequences in the sample. The chain is built from TRBV11-3 and TRBJ2-1, with a possible D match to TRBD2 (6 bases). Trimming stripped 2 bases from V and 5 bases from J, with 13 bases between. This CDR3 has 15 residues. CDR1 SGHNT and CDR2 YENEEA come from the germline V gene. The CDR3 loop is CASSLYGTPDNEQFF. For the CDR3, the DNA is TGTGCCAGCAGCTTATACGGGACTCCCGACAATGAGCAGTTCTTC.

V and J are TRBV7-3 and TRBJ1-1; TRBD1 aligns across 7 bases. Trimming cost V 5 bases and J 2 bases; bases outside gene matches: 5. CDR1 and CDR2 from the germline V gene are SGHTA and FQGTGA. CDR3 length: 14 residues. CDR3 sequence: CASSRTGENTEAFF. CDR3 nucleotides: TGTGCCAGCAGCCGTACAGGGGAAAACACTGAAGCTTTCTTT. Drawing the rest from reference TRBV7-3 and TRBJ1-1, the complete variable domain is GAGVSQTPSNKVTEKGKYVELRCDPISGHTALYWYRQSLGQGPEFLIYFQGTGAADDSGLPNDRFFAVRPEGSVSTLKIQRTERGDSAVYLCASSRTGENTEAFFGQGTRLTVV.

This clone came up many times. This specimen includes other DNA sequences encoding the same CDR3. The chain joins TRBV6-1 to TRBJ1-2; D is unresolved. CDR3 size: 13 residues. Germline V gene sequence: CDR1 MNHNS, CDR2 SASEGT. Trimming stripped 0 bases from V and 5 bases from J, with 7 bases between. CDR3 amino acids: CASSEAGGYGYTF. CDR3 nucleotides: TGTGCCAGCAGTGAAGCGGGAGGGTATGGCTACACCTTC.